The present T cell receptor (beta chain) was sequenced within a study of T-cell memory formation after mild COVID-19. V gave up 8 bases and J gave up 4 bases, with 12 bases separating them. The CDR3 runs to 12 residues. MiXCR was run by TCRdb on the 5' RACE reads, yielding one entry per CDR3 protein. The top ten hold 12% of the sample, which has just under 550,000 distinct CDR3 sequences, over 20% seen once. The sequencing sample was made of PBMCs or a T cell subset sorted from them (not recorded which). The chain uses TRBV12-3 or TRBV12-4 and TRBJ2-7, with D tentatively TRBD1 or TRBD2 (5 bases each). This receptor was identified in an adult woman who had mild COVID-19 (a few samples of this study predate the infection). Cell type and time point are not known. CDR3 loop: CASGGPEYEQYF. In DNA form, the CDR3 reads TGTGCCAGCGGGGGTCCGGAATACGAGCAGTACTTC.